Presented here are 5 T cell receptor beta chains from one specimen sequenced in a study of T cell changes during pregnancy in multiple sclerosis. Sequencing used immunoSEQ multiplex PCR; TCRdb keeps in-frame clones, though not all of them. The data show tens of thousands of clones, 85% to 95% seen once. The material was peripheral blood, obtained in the third trimester of pregnancy. Receptor source: a female donor in good health, enrolled as a control in a pregnancy study.

The rearrangement links TRBV7-9 to TRBJ2-2; TRBD1 agrees at 7 bases. This CDR3 has 13 residues. Losses at the gene ends were 4 bases for V and 10 bases for J; bases not matched to a gene: 6. Germline assignment: CDR1 SEHNR and CDR2 FQNEAQ (reference sequence). In DNA form, the CDR3 reads TGTGCCAGCAGCTCACCGGACAGGACGGAGCTGTTTTTT. Protein sequence: CASSSPDRTELFF. The full variable domain, rest sourced from reference TRBV7-9 and TRBJ2-2, is DTGVSQNPRHKITKRGQNVTFRCDPISEHNRLYWYRQTLGQGPEFLTYFQNEAQLEKSRLLSDRFSAERPKGSFSTLEIQRTEQGDSAMYLCASSSPDRTELFFGEGSRLTVL.

The rearrangement joins TRBV7-9 to TRBJ1-1; no clear D. The CDR3 extends over 15 amino acids. The germline V and J ends were trimmed by 8 bases and 1 base, with 17 bases remaining between them. Germline V lookup: CDR1 SEHNR, CDR2 FQNEAQ (reference sequence). For the CDR3, the DNA is TGTGCCAGCCCTCCATCGAGGGTTTGGAACACTGAAGCTTTCTTT. It translates to CASPPSRVWNTEAFF.

The rearrangement links TRBV18 to TRBJ2-7; D is perhaps TRBD2 (5 bases). The CDR3 covers 15 residues. V lost 2 bases to trimming and J lost 2 bases, with 13 bases between them. The germline CDR1 and CDR2 sequences are KGHSH and LQKENI. CDR3 residues: CASSPGVSEAYEQYF. The CDR3 DNA is TGTGCCAGCTCACCAGGGGTCTCGGAGGCCTACGAGCAGTACTTC.

The rearrangement uses TRBV9 and TRBJ2-1, with a weak D call TRBD2 (6 bases). This CDR3 has 12 amino acids. Germline CDR1 and CDR2: SGDLS and YYNGEE. The ends were cut back, 5 bases at V and 6 bases at J, with 9 bases in the middle. The CDR3 nucleotides read TGTGCCAGCAGTTCCGGGAGCAATGAGCAGTTCTTC. It is translated as CASSSGSNEQFF.

The chain combines TRBV11-2 with TRBJ2-3; D remains ambiguous. The germline V and J ends were trimmed by 3 bases and 1 base, with 5 bases remaining between them. This CDR3 is built from 13 residues. The germline CDR1 and CDR2 sequences are SGHAT and FQNNGV. The CDR3 loop reads CASSFTGTDTQYF. The CDR3 DNA sequence: TGTGCCAGCAGCTTTACAGGCACAGATACGCAGTATTTT.